One TCR beta chain is described in this entry. In the study's own analysis: Scientists estimated how many nucleated cells there were by amplifying reference gene primers. Data came from immunoSEQ multiplex PCR; TCRdb stores just in-frame clones and leaves some out. V and J calls and clone size are those listed in that table; D and trimming were worked out from the DNA. In the table there are fewer than 400,000 clones, around nine tenths of which are singletons. The record originates from a study of blood T cell repertoires in COVID-19. At the level of the study: Sample material is recorded as cDNA or gDNA derived from T cells, B-cell-depleted T cells, or PBMCs.

In assigning cohorts, the study relied on participant-reported clinical history. This TCR derives from a woman in her forties or fifties who had recovered from COVID-19. Material for sequencing was PBMCs or T cells enriched from blood (not recorded which).

Here the CDR3 reads CASRDRVDQPQHF. The CDR3 DNA sequence: TGTGCCAGCAGGGACAGGGTGGATCAGCCCCAGCATTTT. This chain links TRBV12-3 or TRBV12-4 with TRBJ1-5; 8 positions match TRBD1. The CDR3 runs to 13 residues. Trimming at V came to 6 bases and at J to 5 bases, leaving 3 bases not matched to a gene.